This is a list of T cell receptor beta chains from one sample in a study of blood T cell repertoires in COVID-19. Profiling relied on immunoSEQ multiplex PCR, and the TCRdb table lists in-frame clones only, not all of them. The sample has around 300,000 clones; roughly 87% are singletons. The sample was peripheral blood. The source is a man younger than 35 with active or convalescent COVID-19. Each CDR3 is given with its conserved first and last residue. Fields, in order: D gene, V gene, clone size, J gene, CDR3 protein, CDR3 DNA. The D gene is left open where the match is weak. Clone size, where shown, is once, few, many, or a class for clones that have expanded.

d_gene: TRBD2; v_gene: TRBV19; abundance: NA; j_gene: TRBJ2-7; CDR3aa: CASSRTRDYEQYF; CDR3nt: TGTGCCAGTAGCCGGACTAGGGACTACGAGCAGTACTTC
d_gene: TRBD2; v_gene: TRBV27; abundance: NA; j_gene: TRBJ2-2; CDR3aa: CASRGLAGAGELFF; CDR3nt: TGTGCCAGCAGGGGACTAGCGGGTGCCGGGGAGCTGTTTTTT
d_gene: NA; v_gene: TRBV19; abundance: NA; j_gene: TRBJ2-3; CDR3aa: CASSIGSGTDTQYF; CDR3nt: TGTGCCAGTAGTATAGGTTCTGGCACAGATACGCAGTATTTT
d_gene: TRBD1; v_gene: TRBV12-3/TRBV12-4; abundance: NA; j_gene: TRBJ2-7; CDR3aa: CASSPQGNEQYF; CDR3nt: TGTGCCAGCAGTCCACAGGGGAACGAGCAGTACTTC
d_gene: TRBD2; v_gene: TRBV7-6; abundance: NA; j_gene: TRBJ2-3; CDR3aa: CASSQLLAGAVSTDTQYF; CDR3nt: TGTGCCAGCAGCCAGTTACTAGCGGGGGCCGTTAGCACAGATACGCAGTATTTT
d_gene: TRBD2; v_gene: TRBV9; abundance: NA; j_gene: TRBJ2-7; CDR3aa: CASSVGDRGLAGEQYF; CDR3nt: TGTGCCAGCAGCGTAGGGGATAGGGGACTAGCCGGCGAGCAGTACTTC
d_gene: TRBD2; v_gene: TRBV25-1; abundance: NA; j_gene: TRBJ2-2; CDR3aa: CASSASGQNTGELFF; CDR3nt: TGTGCCAGCAGTGCTAGCGGCCAGAACACCGGGGAGCTGTTTTTT
d_gene: TRBD2; v_gene: TRBV10-2; abundance: NA; j_gene: TRBJ2-3; CDR3aa: CASSPPSTSGPMYF; CDR3nt: TGCGCCAGCAGCCCACCTTCCACTAGCGGGCCCATGTATTTT
d_gene: TRBD2; v_gene: TRBV28; abundance: NA; j_gene: TRBJ2-1; CDR3aa: CASRGGSLSYNEQFF; CDR3nt: TGTGCCAGCAGGGGCGGGAGCCTTTCCTACAATGAGCAGTTCTTC
d_gene: TRBD1; v_gene: TRBV4-1; abundance: NA; j_gene: TRBJ2-7; CDR3aa: CASSQGTGFEQYF; CDR3nt: TGCGCCAGCAGCCAAGGGACAGGGTTCGAGCAGTACTTC
d_gene: NA; v_gene: TRBV29-1; abundance: NA; j_gene: TRBJ2-1; CDR3aa: CSVVSGPSYNEQFF; CDR3nt: TGCAGCGTTGTAAGCGGGCCTTCCTACAATGAGCAGTTCTTC
d_gene: TRBD2; v_gene: TRBV7-2; abundance: NA; j_gene: TRBJ2-1; CDR3aa: CASSPGGTSGGYNEQFF; CDR3nt: TGTGCCAGCAGCCCCGGCGGGACTAGCGGGGGTTACAATGAGCAGTTCTTC
d_gene: TRBD1; v_gene: TRBV7-2; abundance: NA; j_gene: TRBJ1-4; CDR3aa: CASSSQGQGYEKLFF; CDR3nt: TGTGCCAGCAGCTCGCAGGGACAGGGCTATGAAAAACTGTTTTTT
d_gene: NA; v_gene: TRBV6-1; abundance: once; j_gene: TRBJ1-1; CDR3aa: CASSEARGTEAFF; CDR3nt: TGTGCCAGCAGTGAAGCGCGAGGCACTGAAGCTTTCTTT
d_gene: TRBD2; v_gene: TRBV5-1; abundance: NA; j_gene: TRBJ2-1; CDR3aa: CASSLGLADSYNEQFF; CDR3nt: TGCGCCAGCAGCTTGGGACTAGCGGACTCCTACAATGAGCAGTTCTTC
d_gene: TRBD1; v_gene: TRBV28; abundance: NA; j_gene: TRBJ2-5; CDR3aa: CASSTRQGQETQYF; CDR3nt: TGTGCCAGCAGTACTCGACAGGGACAAGAGACCCAGTACTTC
d_gene: NA; v_gene: TRBV25-1; abundance: NA; j_gene: TRBJ2-1; CDR3aa: CASSHRDSIIYNEQFF; CDR3nt: TGTGCCAGCAGTCACCGGGACTCCATTATCTACAATGAGCAGTTCTTC
d_gene: TRBD1; v_gene: TRBV5-4; abundance: NA; j_gene: TRBJ2-3; CDR3aa: CASSLETGGGDTQYF; CDR3nt: TGTGCCAGCAGCTTGGAGACAGGGGGCGGAGATACGCAGTATTTT
d_gene: TRBD2; v_gene: TRBV27; abundance: NA; j_gene: TRBJ2-7; CDR3aa: CASSFLSGGISYEQYF; CDR3nt: TGTGCCAGCAGTTTCTTAAGCGGGGGGATCTCCTACGAGCAGTACTTC
d_gene: NA; v_gene: TRBV14; abundance: NA; j_gene: TRBJ2-7; CDR3aa: CASSQGVGAYEQYF; CDR3nt: TGTGCCAGCAGCCAAGGGGTAGGAGCCTACGAGCAGTACTTC
d_gene: TRBD1; v_gene: TRBV3-1/TRBV3-2; abundance: NA; j_gene: TRBJ1-2; CDR3aa: CASSQDRTGYGYTF; CDR3nt: TGTGCCAGCAGCCAAGACCGGACAGGCTATGGCTACACCTTC
d_gene: NA; v_gene: TRBV11-2; abundance: NA; j_gene: TRBJ2-5; CDR3aa: CASSFVGGGAETQYF; CDR3nt: TGTGCCAGCAGCTTTGTTGGCGGAGGGGCAGAGACCCAGTACTTC
d_gene: NA; v_gene: TRBV7-6; abundance: NA; j_gene: TRBJ2-7; CDR3aa: CASSLSRGNEQYF; CDR3nt: TGTGCCAGCAGCTTAAGCAGAGGGAACGAGCAGTACTTC
d_gene: NA; v_gene: TRBV25-1; abundance: NA; j_gene: TRBJ1-6; CDR3aa: CASQAQGNSPLHF; CDR3nt: TGTGCCAGTCAAGCCCAGGGAAATTCACCCCTCCACTTT
d_gene: NA; v_gene: TRBV3-1/TRBV3-2; abundance: NA; j_gene: TRBJ1-1; CDR3aa: CASSPYTGTEAFF; CDR3nt: TGTGCCAGCAGCCCCTATACAGGGACTGAAGCTTTCTTT
d_gene: NA; v_gene: TRBV7-9; abundance: NA; j_gene: TRBJ1-4; CDR3aa: CASSLGHWGDEKLFF; CDR3nt: TGTGCCAGCAGCCTCGGACATTGGGGTGATGAAAAACTGTTTTTT
d_gene: TRBD2; v_gene: TRBV3-1/TRBV3-2; abundance: NA; j_gene: TRBJ2-3; CDR3aa: CASSQEPPGLAGSSTDTQYF; CDR3nt: TGTGCCAGCAGCCAAGAACCACCGGGACTAGCGGGGTCAAGCACAGATACGCAGTATTTT
d_gene: NA; v_gene: TRBV11-2; abundance: NA; j_gene: TRBJ2-3; CDR3aa: CASSALGYSFGDTQYF; CDR3nt: TGTGCCAGCAGCGCCCTCGGATACTCATTCGGGGATACGCAGTATTTT
d_gene: NA; v_gene: TRBV7-2; abundance: NA; j_gene: TRBJ1-2; CDR3aa: CASSSGGYYGYTF; CDR3nt: TGTGCCAGCAGCTCGGGGGGGTACTACGGCTACACCTTC
d_gene: NA; v_gene: TRBV4-1; abundance: NA; j_gene: TRBJ2-7; CDR3aa: CASSQRLAYEQYF; CDR3nt: TGCGCCAGCAGCCAGAGGCTAGCTTACGAGCAGTACTTC
d_gene: TRBD1; v_gene: TRBV28; abundance: NA; j_gene: TRBJ1-5; CDR3aa: CASSTGGPVPQHF; CDR3nt: TGTGCCAGCAGTACAGGGGGCCCTGTCCCCCAGCATTTT
d_gene: NA; v_gene: TRBV6-2/TRBV6-3; abundance: NA; j_gene: TRBJ2-5; CDR3aa: CASSYLTLQYF; CDR3nt: TGTGCCAGCAGTTACCTGACACTGCAGTACTTC
d_gene: TRBD1; v_gene: TRBV5-4; abundance: NA; j_gene: TRBJ2-7; CDR3aa: CASSFVGQGRHEQYF; CDR3nt: TGTGCCAGCAGCTTCGTCGGACAGGGTCGCCACGAGCAGTACTTC
d_gene: NA; v_gene: TRBV9; abundance: NA; j_gene: TRBJ1-5; CDR3aa: CASSVGGAGNQPQHF; CDR3nt: TGTGCCAGCAGCGTAGGAGGCGCGGGTAATCAGCCCCAGCATTTT
d_gene: NA; v_gene: TRBV6-5; abundance: NA; j_gene: TRBJ2-5; CDR3aa: CASSYWAKETQYF; CDR3nt: TGTGCCAGCAGTTACTGGGCCAAGGAGACCCAGTACTTC
d_gene: TRBD1; v_gene: TRBV6-6; abundance: once; j_gene: TRBJ1-5; CDR3aa: CASREGQGGNQPQHF; CDR3nt: TGTGCCAGCAGGGAGGGACAGGGCGGCAATCAGCCCCAGCATTTT
d_gene: NA; v_gene: TRBV11-3; abundance: NA; j_gene: TRBJ2-2; CDR3aa: CASAGFTGELFF; CDR3nt: TGTGCCAGCGCAGGGTTCACCGGGGAGCTGTTTTTT
d_gene: TRBD1; v_gene: TRBV7-8; abundance: many; j_gene: TRBJ1-2; CDR3aa: CASSGTGQHGYTF; CDR3nt: TGTGCCAGCTCCGGGACAGGTCAGCATGGCTACACCTTC
d_gene: TRBD1; v_gene: TRBV7-6; abundance: NA; j_gene: TRBJ2-3; CDR3aa: CASSLEGARVDTQYF; CDR3nt: TGTGCCAGCAGCTTAGAGGGGGCGCGGGTAGATACGCAGTATTTT
d_gene: NA; v_gene: TRBV10-3; abundance: NA; j_gene: TRBJ1-1; CDR3aa: CAAGREYTEAFF; CDR3nt: TGTGCCGCGGGGAGGGAGTACACTGAAGCTTTCTTT
d_gene: TRBD1; v_gene: TRBV29-1; abundance: NA; j_gene: TRBJ1-1; CDR3aa: CSLGRGAEAFF; CDR3nt: TGCAGCTTAGGCAGGGGGGCTGAAGCTTTCTTT
d_gene: NA; v_gene: TRBV7-6; abundance: NA; j_gene: TRBJ1-1; CDR3aa: CASSSPTASGNTEAFF; CDR3nt: TGTGCCAGCAGCTCCCCGACAGCTTCAGGGAACACTGAAGCTTTCTTT
d_gene: NA; v_gene: TRBV6-6; abundance: NA; j_gene: TRBJ2-6; CDR3aa: CASNPRGGANVLTF; CDR3nt: TGTGCCAGCAACCCGCGGGGCGGGGCCAACGTCCTGACTTTC
d_gene: TRBD2; v_gene: TRBV27; abundance: NA; j_gene: TRBJ2-7; CDR3aa: CASSPQGAGGPYEQYF; CDR3nt: TGTGCCAGCAGCCCCCAAGGCGCGGGAGGGCCCTACGAGCAGTACTTC
d_gene: TRBD2; v_gene: TRBV7-2; abundance: NA; j_gene: TRBJ2-5; CDR3aa: CASSLGLAGGQETQYF; CDR3nt: TGTGCCAGCAGCTTAGGACTAGCGGGGGGGCAAGAGACCCAGTACTTC
d_gene: NA; v_gene: TRBV29-1; abundance: NA; j_gene: TRBJ2-7; CDR3aa: CSVQPGVNTEQYF; CDR3nt: TGCAGCGTTCAACCGGGAGTGAATACGGAGCAGTACTTC
d_gene: TRBD1; v_gene: TRBV5-5; abundance: NA; j_gene: TRBJ2-1; CDR3aa: CASTASGGVALPVQFF; CDR3nt: TGTGCCAGCACCGCATCAGGGGGTGTTGCGTTGCCGGTGCAGTTCTTC
d_gene: NA; v_gene: TRBV6-2/TRBV6-3; abundance: NA; j_gene: TRBJ1-5; CDR3aa: CASSFKAGHSNQPQHF; CDR3nt: TGTGCCAGCAGTTTTAAGGCGGGTCATAGCAATCAGCCCCAGCATTTT
d_gene: NA; v_gene: TRBV7-2; abundance: few; j_gene: TRBJ1-2; CDR3aa: CASSLEAGIYGYTF; CDR3nt: TGTGCCAGCAGCTTAGAGGCAGGAATCTATGGCTACACCTTC
d_gene: NA; v_gene: TRBV29-1; abundance: NA; j_gene: TRBJ1-2; CDR3aa: CSVGGVYGYTF; CDR3nt: TGCAGCGTGGGCGGAGTCTATGGCTACACCTTC
d_gene: NA; v_gene: TRBV7-3; abundance: NA; j_gene: TRBJ2-2; CDR3aa: CASSLGAGVTGELFF; CDR3nt: TGTGCCAGCAGCTTGGGGGCGGGAGTCACCGGGGAGCTGTTTTTT
d_gene: NA; v_gene: TRBV9; abundance: NA; j_gene: TRBJ2-5; CDR3aa: CASSMRGNQETQYF; CDR3nt: TGTGCCAGCAGCATGAGAGGGAACCAAGAGACCCAGTACTTC